Following are 19 T cell receptor beta chains from one sample sequenced in a study of a mutant IDH1 vaccine in newly diagnosed glioma. Assay: immunoSEQ multiplex PCR; the TCRdb copy retains only in-frame clones and omits some. The profile shows 30,000 to 40,000 clones, about 86% of them singletons. Stated time point: week 47, end of study. Every vaccination contained 300 ug of the mutant IDH1 20-mer peptide and was paired with topical imiquimod. Their antigens remain unidentified. This specimen consisted of PBMCs, obtained from a glioma patient whose treatment included an IDH1 peptide vaccine. These receptors were obtained from a woman aged 25 to 39 with glioma.

This chain joins TRBV5-6 and TRBJ2-1; 10 bases fit TRBD1. Trimming took 5 bases from V and 10 from J; bases not matched to a gene: 12. This CDR3 comprises 15 residues. Germline V gene data show CDR1 as SGHDT and CDR2 as YYEEEE. CDR3 coding DNA: TGTGCCAGCAGATTTCGGGACAGGGGAGGATCGGAGCAGTTCTTC. This codes for CASRFRDRGGSEQFF.

The J gene is TRBJ2-7, the V gene TRBV11-1; maybe TRBD2 (7 bases). The CDR3 loop spans 14 amino acids. The V and J ends lost 1 base and 4 bases respectively, with 11 bases between them. CDR1 is SGHAT, CDR2 FQDESV, per germline (reference sequence). The CDR3 DNA sequence: TGTGCCAGCAGCTTAGGCGGGGGCCGATACGAGCAGTACTTC. It codes for CASSLGGGRYEQYF.

The chain uses TRBV5-4 and TRBJ1-2; 8 bases are a match to TRBD1. The CDR3 runs 14 residues. Germline CDR1 is SGHNT and CDR2 is YYREEE (reference sequence). V shed 3 bases, J shed 4 bases, and the junction held 5 bases outside the gene matches. CDR3 amino acids: CASSSNRGVYGYTF. The CDR3 DNA sequence: TGTGCCAGCAGCTCTAACAGGGGGGTCTATGGCTACACCTTC.

This chain links TRBV29-1 with TRBJ1-2, with a possible D match to TRBD1 (6 bases). The CDR3 spans 12 residues. V shed 8 bases and J shed 3 bases, with 13 bases lying between them. From germline, CDR1 is SQVTM and CDR2 ANQGSEA. CDR3 bases: TGCAGCATACTGACAGGCCACTATGGCTACACCTTC. Protein product: CSILTGHYGYTF.

This chain uses TRBV4-1 with TRBJ1-1; D is ambiguous. Trimming removed 0 bases at V and 5 bases at J, with 13 bases between. CDR1 and CDR2 from the germline V gene are MGHRA and YSYEKL. The CDR3 length is 15 residues. DNA for the CDR3: TGCGCCAGCAGCCAAGATAACAGAATCTCTACTGAAGCTTTCTTT. Translation gives CASSQDNRISTEAFF.

The chain couples TRBV2 to TRBJ2-7, with D tentatively TRBD1 (6 bases). V lost 7 bases and J 5 bases, leaving 15 bases between the germline ends. Germline assignment: CDR1 SNHLY and CDR2 FYNNEI. This CDR3 comprises 13 residues. CDR3 region: CASKGDGSHEQYF. CDR3 bases: TGTGCCAGCAAGGGGGACGGTAGCCACGAGCAGTACTTC.

The V call is TRBV19, the J call TRBJ1-5, with D unresolved. V was pared by 4 bases and J by 0 bases, with 10 bases between. The CDR3 totals 15 residues. From germline, CDR1 is LNHDA and CDR2 SQIVND (reference sequence). The CDR3 DNA follows: TGTGCCAGTAGTAATTTACTGGGTAGCAATCAGCCCCAGCATTTT. This encodes CASSNLLGSNQPQHF.

J is TRBJ2-7 and V is TRBV7-9, with 9 bases aligning to TRBD1. Unmatched junction bases numbered 4, after V lost 4 bases and J lost 3 bases. This CDR3 is 14 amino acids long. Germline assignment: CDR1 SEHNR and CDR2 FQNEAQ (reference sequence). DNA for the CDR3: TGTGCCAGCAGCTGGACAGGGGAGGGCTACGAGCAGTACTTC. Its translation: CASSWTGEGYEQYF.

The chain recombines TRBV19 with TRBJ1-4; 9 bases agree with TRBD1. V lost 4 bases and J lost 10; bases outside the gene matches: 10. CDR1 LNHDA and CDR2 SQIVND come from the germline V gene (reference sequence). This CDR3 contains 15 residues. CDR3 sequence: CASSTPGQGRGKLFF. The CDR3 bases are TGTGCCAGTAGTACGCCGGGACAGGGAAGGGGAAAACTGTTTTTT.

The J gene is TRBJ2-3, the V gene TRBV27; 7 bases map to TRBD1. The V gene's germline CDR1 is MNHEY and CDR2 SMNVEV (reference sequence). V dropped 3 bases and J dropped 2; count of bases not matched to a gene: 2. The CDR3 sequence is 14 residues long. This chain's CDR3 is CASSFGTATDTQYF. The CDR3 DNA sequence: TGTGCCAGCAGTTTTGGGACAGCCACAGATACGCAGTATTTT.

The CDR3 nucleotides read TGTGCCAGCTCATCCTACAGGGGCGCGCAAGAGACCCAGTACTTC. The encoded protein is CASSSYRGAQETQYF. The chain combines TRBV18 with TRBJ2-5, with 7 nucleotides matching TRBD1. V trimming: 5 bases; J trimming: 2 bases; junction bases outside the gene matches: 8. Germline CDR1 KGHSH, CDR2 LQKENI. The CDR3 is made up of 15 amino acids.

The rearrangement links TRBV4-1 to TRBJ2-7, with D possibly matching TRBD2 (5 bases). Trimming pared 4 bases from V and 7 bases from J, leaving 20 bases between. Per germline, CDR1 MGHRA and CDR2 YSYEKL. The CDR3 spans 15 residues. The CDR3 sequence: CASSPERGLGYEQYF. The CDR3 DNA follows: TGCGCCAGCAGCCCCGAAAGAGGGTTAGGGTATGAGCAGTACTTC.

The V call is TRBV4-2, the J call TRBJ1-6; TRBD1 might be the D (5 bases). This CDR3 comprises 18 residues. The ends were cut back, 0 bases at V and 2 bases at J, with 14 bases in the middle. CDR1 is LGHNA and CDR2 is YNFKEQ in the germline V gene. The CDR3 protein is CASSQEPSGGTYNSPLHF. CDR3 in DNA: TGTGCCAGCAGCCAAGAACCATCCGGGGGTACCTATAATTCACCCCTCCACTTT.

The gene calls are TRBV5-1 and TRBJ2-2; 9 bases map to TRBD1. Germline values: CDR1 SGHRS, CDR2 YFSETQ. The CDR3 is 15 amino acids. Trimming took 1 base from V and 5 from J; bases not matched to a gene: 3. CDR3 coding DNA: TGCGCCAGCAGCTTGTTGACAGGGGGAACCGGGGAGCTGTTTTTT. It yields the protein CASSLLTGGTGELFF.

The chain has TRBV5-1 and TRBJ1-1; D ambiguous. In germline, CDR1 is SGHRS, CDR2 YFSETQ. The CDR3 runs 15 residues. V was trimmed by 0 bases and J by 7 bases, leaving 16 bases between them. CDR3 DNA sequence: TGCGCCAGCAGCTTGGAGGCAGCCATTATCGGTGAAGCTTTCTTT. Protein product: CASSLEAAIIGEAFF.

The chain has TRBV10-3 and TRBJ2-2; D is unresolved. Trimming cost V 3 bases and J 0 bases, with 8 bases left between them. The CDR3 consists of 15 residues. The germline V gene has CDR1 ENHRY and CDR2 SYGVKD. The DNA for the CDR3 is TGTGCCATCAGTGACAGAGTTACGAACACCGGGGAGCTGTTTTTT. It encodes CAISDRVTNTGELFF.

The J gene is TRBJ2-7, the V gene TRBV4-2, with 11 positions matching TRBD2. Germline V CDR1 and CDR2: LGHNA, YNFKEQ. CDR3 length: 16 residues. J lost 3 bases, V lost 0 bases, and 4 bases had no gene match. CDR3 bases: TGTGCCAGCAGCCAAGACCTAGCGGGGGGCGTCTACGAGCAGTACTTC. Residues: CASSQDLAGGVYEQYF.

The V gene is TRBV10-3, the J gene TRBJ2-7, with TRBD2 as a possible D gene (5 bases). Germline V gives CDR1 ENHRY, CDR2 SYGVKD. The CDR3 length is 12 residues. Trimming removed 10 bases from V and 2 bases from J, with 12 bases in between. CDR3 sequence reads: CATWAGTYEQYF. The CDR3 nucleotides are TGTGCCACCTGGGCCGGGACCTACGAGCAGTACTTC.

The chain uses TRBV4-1 and TRBJ1-2, with D tentatively TRBD1 (6 bases). Trimming left V 0 bases short and J 6 bases short, with 11 bases between. Germline V lookup: CDR1 MGHRA, CDR2 YSYEKL. The CDR3 is made up of 14 amino acids. CDR3 residues: CASSQDPGVDGYTF. In DNA, the CDR3 is TGCGCCAGCAGCCAAGATCCAGGGGTGGATGGCTACACCTTC.